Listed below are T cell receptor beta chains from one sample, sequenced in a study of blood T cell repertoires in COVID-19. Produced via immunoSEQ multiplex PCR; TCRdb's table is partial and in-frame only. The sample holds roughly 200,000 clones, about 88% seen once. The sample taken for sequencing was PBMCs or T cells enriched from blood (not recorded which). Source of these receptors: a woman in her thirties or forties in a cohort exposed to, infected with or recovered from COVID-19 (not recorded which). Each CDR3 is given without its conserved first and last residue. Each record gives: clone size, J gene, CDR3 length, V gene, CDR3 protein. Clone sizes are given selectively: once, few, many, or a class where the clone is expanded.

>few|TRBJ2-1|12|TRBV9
ASSVLAGTGEQF
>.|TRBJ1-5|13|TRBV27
ASSLSRSSNQPQH
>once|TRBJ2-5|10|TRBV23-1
ASSPLTRAQY
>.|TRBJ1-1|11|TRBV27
ASSSYMNTEAF
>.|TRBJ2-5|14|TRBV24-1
ATSDPGLADRETQY
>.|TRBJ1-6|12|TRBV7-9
ASSGTGPNSPLH
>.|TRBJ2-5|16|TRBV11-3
ASSSATWTSGSQETQY
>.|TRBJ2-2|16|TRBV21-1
ASSKVRTSGSGAGELF
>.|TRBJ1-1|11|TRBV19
ASSTDRYSEAF
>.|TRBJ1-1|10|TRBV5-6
ASRLGETEAF
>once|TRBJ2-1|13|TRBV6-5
ASSAWGQAYNEQF
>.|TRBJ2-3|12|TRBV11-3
ASSSSGRTDTQY
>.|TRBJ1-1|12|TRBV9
ASRPTGANTEAF
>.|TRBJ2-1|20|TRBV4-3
ASSQSPGASGRLAGYYNEQF
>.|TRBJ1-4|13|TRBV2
ASREGTGVYEKLF
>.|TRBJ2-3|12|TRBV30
AWSPLNSADTQY
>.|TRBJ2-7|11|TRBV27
ASSPGQVFAQY
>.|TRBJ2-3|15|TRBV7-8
ASILAGGPYGTDTQY
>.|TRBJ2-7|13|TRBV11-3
ASSSRTSKNPEQY
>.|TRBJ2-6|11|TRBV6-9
ASSSTGANVLT
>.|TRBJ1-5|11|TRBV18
ASSPGQDQPQH
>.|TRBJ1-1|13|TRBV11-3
ASSHGQGARTEAF
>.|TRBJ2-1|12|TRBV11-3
ASSSRGSYNEQF
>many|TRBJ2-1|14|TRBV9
ASSVGSGGSYNEQF
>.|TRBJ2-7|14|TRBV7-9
ASSFRFSGGDYEQY
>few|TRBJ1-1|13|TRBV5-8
ASSLAMGGNTEAF
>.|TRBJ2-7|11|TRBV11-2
ASSLARSHEQY
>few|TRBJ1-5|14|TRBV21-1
ASSKDGHRGGQPQH